Listed below are T cell receptor beta chains from one sample, sequenced in a study of human T cells and chemical hapten exposure. Each CDR3 protein gets one entry after TCRdb re-called the RACE reads with MiXCR. Of approximately 28,000 distinct CDR3 sequences listed, roughly a tenth were seen once; the top ten hold around 7%. The sample here was whole blood, taken in connection with sensitization to the hapten diphenylcyclopropenone (DPC). These receptors all stem from a man aged 25-45 years with alopecia areata. Some clones in this sample may be carry-over from other donors' samples. CDR3s include the opening cysteine and the closing phenylalanine or tryptophan.

j_call v_call cdr3_aa
TRBJ2-3 TRBV7-6 CASSSADTQYF
TRBJ2-3 TRBV20-1 CSARSGGFSTDTQYF
TRBJ1-2 TRBV11-3 CASSSDSNYGYTF
TRBJ1-4 TRBV25-1 CASRVSPNEKLFF
TRBJ2-1 TRBV4-1 CASSQDGAGYDYNEQFF
TRBJ1-1 TRBV2 CASSENTEAFF
TRBJ1-1 TRBV12-3/TRBV12-4 CASSPQTGSNTEAFF
TRBJ2-1 TRBV5-4 CASSLASGVGNEQFF
TRBJ1-1 TRBV6-5 CASSYGGRNTEAFF
TRBJ1-5 TRBV5-5 CASSQQGSQNQPQHF
TRBJ1-6 TRBV12-3/TRBV12-4 CASSFGPPSPLHF
TRBJ2-1 TRBV29-1 CSVEVGQGMDNEQFF
TRBJ2-1 TRBV30 CAWSVGGRASNEQFF
TRBJ2-1 TRBV19 CASSIDQKGQQFF
TRBJ1-2 TRBV4-3 CASSPRTGGGGYGYTF
TRBJ2-3 TRBV10-3 CAIGTDTDTQYF
TRBJ2-7 TRBV5-5 CASSFGDRGLGEQYF
TRBJ1-2 TRBV6-5 CASSYTSWDRSEGYTF
TRBJ1-6 TRBV27 CASSSDREGNSPLHF
TRBJ2-7 TRBV6-6 CASRPEPVDYEQYF
TRBJ2-2 TRBV20-1 CSARGLVTGELFF
TRBJ1-2 TRBV20-1 CSARDSGHINYGYTF
TRBJ2-7 TRBV15 CATSRDNRVRNEQYF
TRBJ2-7 TRBV11-2 CASSPGQLSYEQYF
TRBJ2-5 TRBV11-2 CASSSLAGGQRTQYF
TRBJ1-1 TRBV6-6 CASSTGQGFSGEAFF
TRBJ1-5 TRBV19 CASWDRGSNQPQHF
TRBJ1-1 TRBV1 CTSSQDIRYYTEAFF
TRBJ1-3 TRBV18 CASSTTDGNTIYF
TRBJ1-5 TRBV29-1 CSAGEGGNQPQHF
TRBJ2-5 TRBV29-1 CSVVGLLAGSQETQYF
TRBJ1-1 TRBV20-1 CSAKRPRDMNTEAFF
TRBJ2-7 TRBV20-1 CSARDRRQPLYEQYF
TRBJ1-1 TRBV18 CASSGTGTEAFF
TRBJ2-1 TRBV12-5 CASGFPKREQFF
TRBJ2-5 TRBV27 CASSFGVGTQYF
TRBJ1-2 TRBV29-1 CSVESSQGVGYTF
TRBJ2-1 TRBV11-2 CASSSYEDTLYNEQFF
TRBJ2-7 TRBV4-2 CASSQDRRDEQYF
TRBJ2-2 TRBV14 CASSQGPAGTGELFF
TRBJ2-5 TRBV7-2 CASRGRQETQYF
TRBJ2-1 TRBV6-6 CASSYTAGYDNEQFF
TRBJ1-1 TRBV15 CATSSFGTGDTEAFF
TRBJ1-5 TRBV20-1 CSAEDRGVNQPQHF
TRBJ1-1 TRBV18 CASSPEDRASEAFF
TRBJ1-4 TRBV10-1 CASSDGAANEKLFF
TRBJ2-2 TRBV4-1 CASSQDWGGGGELFF
TRBJ1-5 TRBV6-5 CASSYSQDSNQPQHF
TRBJ1-1 TRBV7-6 CASSRNPGEGTEAFF
TRBJ1-4 TRBV7-2 CASRPGQTNEKLFF
TRBJ1-1 TRBV21-1 CASSRLMNTEAFF
TRBJ2-2 TRBV5-1 CASSSVGTGNTGELFF
TRBJ1-3 TRBV4-2 CASSQDQASSGNTIYF